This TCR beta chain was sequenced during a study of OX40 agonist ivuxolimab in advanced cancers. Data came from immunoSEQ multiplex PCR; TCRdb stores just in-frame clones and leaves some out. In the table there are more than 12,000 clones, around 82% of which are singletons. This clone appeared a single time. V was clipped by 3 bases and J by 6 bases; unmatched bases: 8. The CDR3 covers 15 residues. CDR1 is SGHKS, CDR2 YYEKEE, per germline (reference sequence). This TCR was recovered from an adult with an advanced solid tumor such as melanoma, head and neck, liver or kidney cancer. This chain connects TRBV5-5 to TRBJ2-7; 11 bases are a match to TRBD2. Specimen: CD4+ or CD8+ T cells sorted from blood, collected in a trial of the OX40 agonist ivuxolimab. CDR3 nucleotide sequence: TGTGCCAGCAGCTGGAATAGCGGGAGGGAGCGCGAGCAGTACTTC. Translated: CASSWNSGREREQYF.